This T cell receptor (beta chain) was sequenced for a study of identical twins. V lost 5 bases to trimming and J lost 0 bases; unmatched junction nucleotides: 5. Germline V gene lookup returns CDR1 DFQATT and CDR2 SNEGSKA (reference sequence). This CDR3 has 14 amino acids. MiXCR, applied by TCRdb to the 5' RACE reads, yields one record per CDR3 protein. The sample includes approximately 680,000 distinct CDR3 sequences, around 7.4% of them seen just once. These same records also appear under a second study, on yellow fever vaccine responses in identical twins.

Sequenced: PBMCs. The receptor was derived from a young woman in good health. The rearrangement joins TRBV20-1 to TRBJ2-7; 9 bases are shared with TRBD1. The CDR3 region is CSALPGQGSYEQYF. DNA for the CDR3: TGCAGTGCTCTGCCGGGACAGGGCTCCTACGAGCAGTACTTC.